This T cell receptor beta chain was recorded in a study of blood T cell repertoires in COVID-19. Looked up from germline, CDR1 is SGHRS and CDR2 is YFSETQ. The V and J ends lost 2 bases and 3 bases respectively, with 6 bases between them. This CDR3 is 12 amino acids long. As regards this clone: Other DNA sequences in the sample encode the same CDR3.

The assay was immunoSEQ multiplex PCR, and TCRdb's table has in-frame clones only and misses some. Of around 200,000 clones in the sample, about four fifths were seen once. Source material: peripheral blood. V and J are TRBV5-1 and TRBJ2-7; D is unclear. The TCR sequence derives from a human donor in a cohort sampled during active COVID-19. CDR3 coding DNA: TGCGCCAGCAGCTTAACGGGCTACGAGCAGTACTTC. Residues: CASSLTGYEQYF.